Listed here are 21 T cell receptor beta chains from one sample, sequenced in a study of identical twins. A single record per CDR3 protein comes from TCRdb applying MiXCR to the 5' RACE reads. The table includes fewer than 550,000 distinct CDR3 sequences, 14% detected once. These data were also reused for a study on yellow fever vaccine responses in identical twins.

The sequencing input was CD4+ T cells sorted from blood. These receptors were taken from a woman younger than 35 in good health.

This clonotype has only a few counts. The gene calls are TRBV7-3 and TRBJ1-1; possibly TRBD1 for D (5 bases). Deletions cut 0 bases from V and 0 bases from J, with 11 bases between. Germline V CDR1 and CDR2: SGHTA, FQGTGA. The CDR3 contains 16 residues. The DNA for the CDR3 is TGTGCCAGCAGCTTAACCGGTGGGGGATTGAACACTGAAGCTTTCTTT. As protein: CASSLTGGGLNTEAFF.

V is TRBV21-1 and J is TRBJ1-6. TRBV21-1 is an annotated pseudogene. The CDR3 covers 16 residues. CDR3 protein: CASSKVTPRYNSPLHF. The CDR3 DNA follows: TGTGCCAGCAGCAAAGTTACGCCAAGGTATAATTCACCCCTCCACTTT.

This clonotype was observed many times. This rearrangement joins TRBV20-1 to TRBJ2-1; D gene unclear. V shed 5 bases and J shed 3 bases, with 14 bases lying between them. This CDR3 is built from 14 residues. CDR1 is DFQATT, CDR2 SNEGSKA, per germline (reference sequence). This CDR3 reads CSARNPTRYNEQFF. CDR3 DNA: TGCAGTGCTCGCAACCCGACTCGCTACAATGAGCAGTTCTTC.

This chain links TRBV7-8 with TRBJ2-1, with 8 bases that match TRBD2. Germline loops: CDR1 SGHVS, CDR2 FQNEAQ. The ends lost 2 bases at V and 6 bases at J; junction bases unmatched: 6. This CDR3 spans 15 amino acids. In DNA, the CDR3 is TGTGCCAGCAGCTTACGTCCAGCGGGAGTCAATGAGCAGTTCTTC. Its translation is CASSLRPAGVNEQFF.

The genes are TRBV3-1 and TRBJ2-7; the D is unclear. The germline V gene encodes CDR1 LGHDT and CDR2 YNNKEL (reference sequence). The CDR3 sequence is 15 residues long. Trimming removed 1 base from V and 6 bases from J, with 16 bases in between. The CDR3 sequence: CASSQVAARSSEQYF. In nucleotides, the CDR3 is TGTGCCAGCAGCCAAGTGGCCGCGCGGTCAAGCGAGCAGTACTTC.

This chain connects TRBV3-1 to TRBJ2-7, with D uncertain. This CDR3 has 13 amino acids. Trimming cost V 3 bases and J 6 bases, with 12 bases left between them. The V gene's germline CDR1 is LGHDT and CDR2 YNNKEL (reference sequence). This chain's CDR3 is CASSHKPEAEQYF. The CDR3 DNA reads as TGTGCCAGCAGCCATAAGCCCGAAGCCGAGCAGTACTTC.

This rearrangement joins TRBV5-1 to TRBJ2-3; D possibly matches TRBD1 or TRBD2 (7 bases each). Looked up from germline, CDR1 is SGHRS and CDR2 is YFSETQ. Trimming shortened V by 3 bases and J by 5 bases, and 13 bases separated the two germline ends. The CDR3 runs to 14 residues. CDR3 sequence (DNA): TGCGCCAGCAGCTCAGGGGGGGCCCTAGATACGCAGTATTTT. Its translation: CASSSGGALDTQYF.

The chain couples TRBV7-3 to TRBJ2-3, with D possibly being TRBD1 or TRBD2 (5 bases each). The CDR3 length is 15 residues. CDR1 is SGHTA and CDR2 is FQGTGA in the germline V gene. V lost 2 bases to trimming and J lost 4 bases, with 13 bases between them. CDR3 nucleotides: TGTGCCAGCAGCTTATACCTCCGAGGGGCAGATACGCAGTATTTT. Translation gives CASSLYLRGADTQYF.

The V and J genes are TRBV7-2 and TRBJ2-6, with D tentatively TRBD1 or TRBD2 (5 bases each). This CDR3 has 15 amino acids. Germline V gives CDR1 SGHTA, CDR2 FQGNSA. V gave up 0 bases and J gave up 8 bases, with 11 bases separating them. The CDR3 is CASSLALGVSNVLTF. In nucleotides, the CDR3 is TGTGCCAGCAGCTTAGCCTTGGGGGTGTCCAACGTCCTGACTTTC.

The chain couples TRBV19 to TRBJ2-4; D may be TRBD1 (6 bases). Germline CDR1 LNHDA, CDR2 SQIVND (reference sequence). The CDR3 runs 17 residues. Trimming removed 8 bases at V and 4 bases at J, with 24 bases between. The CDR3 loop reads CASSTNVQGGSKNIQYF. DNA for the CDR3: TGTGCCAGTTCTACGAATGTACAGGGTGGATCAAAAAACATTCAGTACTTC.

This clonotype was recorded at least ten times. The chain couples TRBV3-1 to TRBJ2-5; 7 nucleotides line up with TRBD2. The CDR3 has 15 residues. V was clipped by 1 base and J by 2 bases; unmatched bases: 4. Germline V gives CDR1 LGHDT, CDR2 YNNKEL (reference sequence). CDR3 sequence: CASSQVAGVQETQYF. CDR3 DNA sequence: TGTGCCAGCAGCCAAGTTGCGGGAGTTCAAGAGACCCAGTACTTC.

This clonotype appeared a few times. The chain recombines TRBV6-2 or TRBV6-3 with TRBJ1-2, with 9 nucleotides matching TRBD1. Germline CDR1 MNHEY, CDR2 SVGEGT. Germline trimming cut 5 bases from V and 7 bases from J; bases unmatched to any gene: 11. This CDR3 is built from 15 residues. The CDR3 nucleotides are TGTGCCAGCAGTATCCTGACAGGGGGTGTCGGTGGCTACACCTTC. This sequence encodes CASSILTGGVGGYTF.

Only a few counts were recorded for this clonotype. The genes are TRBV3-1 and TRBJ2-3, with D uncertain. Deletions cut 0 bases from V and 5 bases from J, with 15 bases between. Germline CDR1 LGHDT, CDR2 YNNKEL (reference sequence). The CDR3 length is 16 residues. CDR3: CASSQDLPTRGDTQYF. CDR3 DNA sequence: TGTGCCAGCAGCCAAGATCTTCCCACTCGAGGAGATACGCAGTATTTT.

This clonotype was recorded at least ten times. The chain carries TRBV27 and TRBJ2-7; 8 bases line up with TRBD1. Germline-derived CDR1 and CDR2 are MNHEY and SMNVEV (reference sequence). The CDR3 contains 13 residues. The junction had 2 bases not matched to a gene; V was cut back by 6 bases and J by 1 base. The CDR3 spells CASSTGGSYEQYF. The CDR3 DNA follows: TGTGCCAGCAGCACAGGGGGATCCTACGAGCAGTACTTC.

This clonotype was counted ten times or more. This chain uses TRBV10-3 with TRBJ2-3; 8 nucleotides agree with TRBD2. From germline, CDR1 is ENHRY and CDR2 SYGVKD. J gave up 4 bases and V 0 bases, and 9 bases lay outside the gene matches. The CDR3 runs 17 residues. In nucleotides, the CDR3 is TGTGCCATCAGTGAGTCAGGACTAGCCGGAAGCGCAGATACGCAGTATTTT. This sequence encodes CAISESGLAGSADTQYF.

This clonotype has ten or more counts. The J gene is TRBJ1-6, the V gene TRBV12-3 or TRBV12-4, with D perhaps matching TRBD1 (5 bases). The ends were cut back, 3 bases at V and 1 base at J, with 7 bases in the middle. CDR3 size: 15 residues. DNA of the CDR3: TGTGCCAGCAGTTTGCAGGGATCCTATAATTCACCCCTCCACTTT. Protein sequence: CASSLQGSYNSPLHF.

This clonotype was counted a few times. The DNA of the CDR3 is TGTGCCACCAGAGGCAGGGGAGGAGGAGATACGCAGTATTTT. Protein product: CATRGRGGGDTQYF. V gene TRBV15 combines with J gene TRBJ2-3; D may match TRBD1 or TRBD2 (6 bases each). The CDR3 length is 14 residues. The germline V and J ends were trimmed by 6 bases and 5 bases, with 15 bases remaining between them. CDR1 and CDR2 (germline): LNHNV, YYDKDF (reference sequence).

In its sample, this clonotype was seen a few times. The chain is built from TRBV5-1 and TRBJ2-7; D possibly corresponds to TRBD2 (6 bases). V lost 4 bases and J lost 3, with 14 bases in between. This CDR3 spans 14 amino acids. The germline V gene has CDR1 SGHRS and CDR2 YFSETQ. CDR3 DNA sequence: TGCGCCAGCAGCATCGGGACTGGAGGCTACGAGCAGTACTTC. It translates to CASSIGTGGYEQYF.

The chain links TRBV3-1 to TRBJ2-7; tentative D call: TRBD2 (5 bases). The ends were cut back, 3 bases at V and 2 bases at J, with 8 bases in the middle. The CDR3 is 13 amino acids. The germline CDR1 and CDR2 sequences are LGHDT and YNNKEL (reference sequence). In nucleotides, the CDR3 is TGTGCCAGCAGCCATGAGGGCACCTACGAGCAGTACTTC. It specifies CASSHEGTYEQYF.

CDR3 sequence reads: CAISGTAGQETQYF. The CDR3 DNA reads as TGTGCCATCAGCGGGACAGCAGGGCAAGAGACCCAGTACTTC. The chain uses TRBV10-3 and TRBJ2-5, with 7 bases that match TRBD1. Germline CDR1 and CDR2: ENHRY and SYGVKD. V shed 6 bases, J shed 2 bases, and the junction held 6 bases outside the gene matches. The CDR3 spans 14 residues.

In this sample, this clonotype turned up a few times. The V and J genes are TRBV15 and TRBJ1-2, with 7 bases lining up with TRBD1. CDR1 and CDR2 (germline): LNHNV, YYDKDF (reference sequence). V trimming: 4 bases; J trimming: 2 bases; junction bases outside the gene matches: 4. CDR3 size: 14 residues. CDR3 sequence reads: CATSMGQRNYGYTF. The CDR3 DNA reads as TGTGCCACCAGCATGGGACAGCGGAACTATGGCTACACCTTC. Full variable domain (rest looked up from reference TRBV15 and TRBJ1-2): DAMVIQNPRYQVTQFGKPVTLSCSQTLNHNVMYWYQQKSSQAPKLLFHYYDKDFNNEADTPDNFQSRRPNTSFCFLDIRSPGLGDTAMYLCATSMGQRNYGYTFGSGTRLTVV.